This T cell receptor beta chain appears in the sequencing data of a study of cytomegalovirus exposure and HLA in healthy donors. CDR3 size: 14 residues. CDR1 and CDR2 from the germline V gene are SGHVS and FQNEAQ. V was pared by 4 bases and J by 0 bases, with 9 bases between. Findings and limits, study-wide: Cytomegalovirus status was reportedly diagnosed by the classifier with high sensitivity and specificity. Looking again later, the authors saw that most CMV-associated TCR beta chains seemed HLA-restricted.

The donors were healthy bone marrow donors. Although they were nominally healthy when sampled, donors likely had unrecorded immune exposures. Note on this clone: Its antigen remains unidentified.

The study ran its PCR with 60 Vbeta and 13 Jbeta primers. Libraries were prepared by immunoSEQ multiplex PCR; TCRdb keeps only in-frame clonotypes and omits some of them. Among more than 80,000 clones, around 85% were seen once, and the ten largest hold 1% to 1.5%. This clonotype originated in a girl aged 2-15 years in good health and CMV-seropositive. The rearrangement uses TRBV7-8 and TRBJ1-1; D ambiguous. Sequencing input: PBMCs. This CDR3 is CASSSRHLNTEAFF. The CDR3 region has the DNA TGTGCCAGCAGCTCACGACACCTGAACACTGAAGCTTTCTTT.